This TCR beta chain was sequenced in a study of regulatory T cells in long-lasting Graves disease. In its sample, this clonotype was seen many times. With iRepertoire HTBI primers and Arm-PCR of CDR3 regions, TCR beta libraries were built. TCRdb itself ran the multiplex PCR reads through MiXCR, one entry per CDR3 protein. The sample has over 200,000 distinct CDR3 sequences; under 20% are singletons. Time point here: newly diagnosed GD, antithyroid drugs for less than 3 months. After RNA was extracted from PBMCs, the TCR library was made from it. Germline V lookup: CDR1 SGHRS, CDR2 YFSETQ. The CDR3 contains 19 residues. The germline V and J ends were trimmed by 0 bases and 0 bases, with 21 bases remaining between them. This same sample was also taken into another study, of T cells in Graves' hyperthyroidism and ophthalmopathy.

The material sequenced was peripheral blood mononuclear cells (PBMCs), taken at new diagnosis, from a patient treated with antithyroid drugs. The V call is TRBV5-1, the J call TRBJ1-2, with D unclear. The receptor was derived from a woman aged 30 to 39 with Graves disease. DNA for the CDR3: TGCGCCAGCAGCTTGGAGGGTTATGTTGGCTTCGTATCTAACTATGGCTACACCTTC. It encodes CASSLEGYVGFVSNYGYTF.